This T cell receptor beta chain was sequenced in a study of blood T cell repertoires in COVID-19. Method: immunoSEQ multiplex PCR; TCRdb's copy keeps in-frame clones and lacks some. This sample has about 260,000 clones, with 88% found just once. In germline, CDR1 is MDHEN, CDR2 SYDVKM. The CDR3 runs 15 residues. V lost 6 bases to trimming and J lost 1 base; unmatched junction nucleotides: 9. The V gene is TRBV28, the J gene TRBJ2-7; 7 bases are a match to TRBD1. The sequence was obtained from a woman aged 45-65 years who had recovered from COVID-19. The specimen was PBMCs or T cells enriched from blood (not recorded which). The DNA for the CDR3 is TGTGCCAGCAGCCCGGCCGGGACAGTTTCCTACGAGCAGTACTTC. Protein: CASSPAGTVSYEQYF.